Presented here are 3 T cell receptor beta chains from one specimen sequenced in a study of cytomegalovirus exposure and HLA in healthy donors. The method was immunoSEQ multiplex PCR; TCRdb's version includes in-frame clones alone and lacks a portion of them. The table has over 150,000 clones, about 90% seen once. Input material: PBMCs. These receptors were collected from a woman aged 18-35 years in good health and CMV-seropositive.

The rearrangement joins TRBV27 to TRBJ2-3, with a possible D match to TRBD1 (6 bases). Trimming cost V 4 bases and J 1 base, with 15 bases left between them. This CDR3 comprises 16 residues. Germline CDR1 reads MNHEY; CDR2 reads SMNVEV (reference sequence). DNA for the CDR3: TGTGCCAGCAGTTCCTACAGGGTTTCTGGCACAGATACGCAGTATTTT. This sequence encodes CASSSYRVSGTDTQYF.

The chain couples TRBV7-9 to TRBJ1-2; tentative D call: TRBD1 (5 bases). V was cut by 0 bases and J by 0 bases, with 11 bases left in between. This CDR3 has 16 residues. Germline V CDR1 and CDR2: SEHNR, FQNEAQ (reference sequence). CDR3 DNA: TGTGCCAGCAGCTTAGCCGGACAAGGAACTAACTATGGCTACACCTTC. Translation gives CASSLAGQGTNYGYTF.

The CDR3 is CASSPQRTETNEKLFF. In DNA, the CDR3 is TGTGCCAGTAGTCCGCAGAGGACAGAAACTAATGAAAAACTGTTTTTT. The chain is built from TRBV19 and TRBJ1-4; weak D call: TRBD1 (6 bases). Germline CDR1 is LNHDA and CDR2 is SQIVND (reference sequence). V lost 5 bases, J lost 1 base, and 14 bases lay in between. CDR3 length: 16 amino acids.